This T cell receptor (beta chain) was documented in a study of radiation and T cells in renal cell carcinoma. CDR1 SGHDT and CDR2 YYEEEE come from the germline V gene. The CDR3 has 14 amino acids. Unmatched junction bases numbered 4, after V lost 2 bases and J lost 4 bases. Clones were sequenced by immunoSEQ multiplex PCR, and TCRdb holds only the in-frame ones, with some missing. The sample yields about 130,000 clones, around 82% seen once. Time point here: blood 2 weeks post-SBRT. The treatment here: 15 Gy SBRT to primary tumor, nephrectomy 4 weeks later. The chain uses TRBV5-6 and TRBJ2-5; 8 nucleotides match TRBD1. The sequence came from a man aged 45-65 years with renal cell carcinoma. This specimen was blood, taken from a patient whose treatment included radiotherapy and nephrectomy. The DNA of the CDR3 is TGTGCCAGCAGCTTCGCAGGGGGCCTAGAGACCCAGTACTTC. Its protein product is CASSFAGGLETQYF. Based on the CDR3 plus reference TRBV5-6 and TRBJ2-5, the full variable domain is DAGVTQSPTHLIKTRGQQVTLRCSPKSGHDTVSWYQQALGQGPQFIFQYYEEEERQRGNFPDRFSGHQFPNYSSELNVNALLLGDSALYLCASSFAGGLETQYFGPGTRLLVL.